This T cell receptor beta chain was obtained from a study of shared clonotypes between healthy human individuals. Study background: Donor composition was two women and a few men, aged 18 to 49.

A single count supports this clone. V was pared by 2 bases and J by 5 bases, with 10 bases between. This CDR3 spans 14 amino acids. Germline V gives CDR1 KGHSH, CDR2 LQKENI. Assay: immunoSEQ multiplex PCR; the TCRdb copy retains only in-frame clones and omits some. The sample holds about 1.1 million clones; 70% to 85% are singletons and the top ten take roughly 0.9%. The sequence came from a man between 18 and 29 years old in good health. Some clones in this sample may be carry-over from other donors' samples. This chain joins TRBV18 and TRBJ1-5, with D tentatively TRBD1 (5 bases). The source material was memory CD4+ T cells from PBMCs. The subset is: CD45RA-negative fraction. This CDR3 is CASSPGGWDQPQHF. CDR3 in DNA: TGTGCCAGCTCACCAGGGGGTTGGGATCAGCCCCAGCATTTT.